The 28 T cell receptor beta chains reported below all come from one sample, sequenced in a study of cytomegalovirus exposure and HLA in healthy donors. Vbeta (60) and Jbeta (13) primers were used in the PCR. Generated by immunoSEQ multiplex PCR, the TCRdb table keeps only in-frame clones and is missing some. This table has more than 95,000 clones, roughly 73% appearing once. The source material was PBMCs. Receptors originate from a woman in her thirties or forties in good health and CMV-seropositive.

This clone was seen a few times. This chain links TRBV2 with TRBJ2-7, with 11 bases fitting TRBD2. The CDR3 has 15 residues. Germline CDR1 reads SNHLY; CDR2 reads FYNNEI. V was pared by 5 bases and J by 2 bases, with 5 bases of the junction left unmatched. The CDR3 region is CASSSELAGAYEQYF. CDR3 nucleotide sequence: TGTGCCAGCAGTTCTGAACTAGCGGGAGCCTACGAGCAGTACTTC. The full variable domain, its missing parts supplied by reference TRBV2 and TRBJ2-7, is EPEVTQTPSHQVTQMGQEVILRCVPISNHLYFYWYRQILGQKVEFLVSFYNNEISEKSEIFDDQFSVERPDGSNFTLKIRSTKLEDSAMYFCASSSELAGAYEQYFGPGTRLTVT.

The chain carries TRBV23-1 and TRBJ2-2; 7 bases agree with TRBD1. TRBV23-1 is an open reading frame whose function is uncertain. V was clipped by 6 bases and J by 7 bases; unmatched bases: 8. The CDR3 is 14 residues long. The CDR3 DNA sequence: TGCGCCAGCAGAGCTACAGGGGACATCGGGGAGCTGTTTTTT. Amino acid sequence: CASRATGDIGELFF.

J is TRBJ1-2 and V is TRBV28; a weak D match, TRBD1 (5 bases). This CDR3 is 15 amino acids long. Trimming removed 1 base at V and 0 bases at J, with 9 bases between. Germline assignment: CDR1 MDHEN and CDR2 SYDVKM. CDR3 bases: TGTGCCAGCAGTTTATTTCAGGACACTAACTATGGCTACACCTTC. Translating it yields CASSLFQDTNYGYTF.

The V gene is TRBV7-9, the J gene TRBJ1-4; no clear D gene. CDR1 is SEHNR, CDR2 FQNEAQ, per germline (reference sequence). The CDR3 loop spans 14 amino acids. Between the trimmed V and J ends, which lost 3 bases and 8 bases, there was a span of 13 bases. The CDR3 protein is CASSFELLNEKLFF. As DNA, the CDR3 is TGTGCCAGCAGCTTTGAACTGCTAAACGAAAAACTGTTTTTT. Full variable domain (remainder filled in from reference TRBV7-9 and TRBJ1-4): DTGVSQNPRHKITKRGQNVTFRCDPISEHNRLYWYRQTLGQGPEFLTYFQNEAQLEKSRLLSDRFSAERPKGSFSTLEIQRTEQGDSAMYLCASSFELLNEKLFFGSGTQLSVL.

The V and J genes are TRBV7-8 and TRBJ1-5; weak D call: TRBD1 (5 bases). Trimming shortened V by 6 bases and J by 6 bases, and 12 bases separated the two germline ends. This CDR3 has 13 residues. Germline CDR1 SGHVS, CDR2 FQNEAQ. The CDR3 nucleotides read TGTGCCAGCAGTTTGGGCGGGGGTCAGCCCCAGCATTTT. Protein product: CASSLGGGQPQHF.

The V and J genes are TRBV27 and TRBJ1-1; D gene unclear. The CDR3 runs to 13 residues. The V and J ends lost 2 bases and 1 base respectively, with 5 bases between them. Germline CDR1 is MNHEY and CDR2 is SMNVEV (reference sequence). In DNA, the CDR3 is TGTGCCAGCAGTTTAACGGGGAACACTGAAGCTTTCTTT. It translates to CASSLTGNTEAFF.

The J gene is TRBJ2-3, the V gene TRBV4-1; 7 nucleotides align to TRBD2. This CDR3 has 18 amino acids. Per the germline V gene, CDR1 is MGHRA and CDR2 is YSYEKL. The junction had 11 bases not matched to a gene; V was cut back by 1 base and J by 1 base. This CDR3 reads CASSQGTLSGLRTDTQYF. The DNA of the CDR3 is TGCGCCAGCAGCCAAGGTACTTTGTCGGGACTACGCACAGATACGCAGTATTTT.

The chain joins TRBV5-1 to TRBJ2-1; the match to TRBD2 covers 8 bases. CDR3 size: 16 residues. Losses at the gene ends were 0 bases for V and 7 bases for J; bases not matched to a gene: 9. Germline CDR1 and CDR2: SGHRS and YFSETQ. The CDR3 region is CASSLGWASGFNEQFF. The CDR3 DNA follows: TGCGCCAGCAGCTTGGGGTGGGCTAGCGGGTTTAATGAGCAGTTCTTC.

The chain is built from TRBV4-1 and TRBJ1-2; 10 bases map to TRBD1. Germline-derived CDR1 and CDR2 are MGHRA and YSYEKL. CDR3 size: 15 residues. Losses at the gene ends were 1 base for V and 4 bases for J; bases not matched to a gene: 3. CDR3 protein: CASSQARTGGYGYTF. CDR3 coding DNA: TGCGCCAGCAGCCAAGCTCGGACAGGGGGCTATGGCTACACCTTC.

This chain uses TRBV4-3 with TRBJ2-3; TRBD1 matches 8 bases. The germline gives CDR1 LGHNA, CDR2 YSLEER. The CDR3 has 18 amino acids. Unmatched junction bases numbered 12, after V lost 2 bases and J lost 2 bases. Written as DNA, the CDR3 is TGCGCCAGCAGCCAACGTCGCCCCCCGACAGGGGTCACAGATACGCAGTATTTT. Protein sequence: CASSQRRPPTGVTDTQYF.

The chain combines TRBV5-1 with TRBJ1-1; TRBD1 might be the D (6 bases). In germline, CDR1 is SGHRS, CDR2 YFSETQ. V lost 4 bases to trimming and J lost 3 bases, with 10 bases between them. This CDR3 spans 13 amino acids. In DNA, the CDR3 is TGCGCCAGCAGCACCCAGGGGTACACTGAAGCTTTCTTT. Translated, it gives CASSTQGYTEAFF.

This clone was picked up one time. The CDR3 DNA reads as TGTGCCAGCAGTTACGGCGCGAAGGGGAATTCACCCCTCCACTTT. It codes for CASSYGAKGNSPLHF. This chain joins TRBV6-6 and TRBJ1-6; tentative D call: TRBD1 (5 bases). CDR3 length equals 15 residues. Trimming stripped 2 bases from V and 7 bases from J, with 12 bases between. Germline V CDR1 and CDR2: MNHNY, SVGAGI (reference sequence).

A word on this clone: One junction end does not reproduce the germline sequence, and a read error may be involved. The J gene is TRBJ2-7, the V gene TRBV5-1, with 7 nucleotides matching TRBD1. The germline CDR1 and CDR2 sequences are SGHRS and YFSETQ. This CDR3 contains 13 residues. In DNA form, the CDR3 reads TGCGCCAGCAGCTCTGATCCTACAGGGGCTCCGCACTTC. Protein: CASSSDPTGAPHF.

The CDR3: CASSAAGVSSYEQYF. Written as DNA, the CDR3 is TGTGCCAGCAGCGCGGCCGGGGTGAGCTCCTACGAGCAGTACTTC. The chain joins TRBV28 to TRBJ2-7; TRBD2 is a possible D gene (5 bases). This CDR3 has 15 residues. V lost 6 bases and J lost 0, with 15 bases in between. Germline V gives CDR1 MDHEN, CDR2 SYDVKM.

The rearrangement links TRBV6-6 to TRBJ2-5; D perhaps matches TRBD1 (6 bases). The J call is doubtful: the DNA matches TRBJ2-7 better. CDR3 length: 13 residues. CDR1 and CDR2 from the germline V gene are MNHNY and SVGAGI (reference sequence). The DNA of the CDR3 is TGTGCCAGCAGCACAGGGCTCCGGGACGAGCAGTACTTC. Amino acids: CASSTGLRDEQYF.

The chain recombines TRBV21-1 with TRBJ1-4. TRBV21-1 is flagged as a pseudogene. The CDR3 extends over 15 amino acids. The CDR3 DNA follows: TGTGCCAGCAGCATAACCGGGGGGAAGGAGGAAAAACTGTTTTTT. This codes for CASSITGGKEEKLFF.

A few counts support this clone. The chain uses TRBV7-3 and TRBJ2-2, with TRBD2 matching over 7 bases. CDR3 length equals 15 residues. Germline V gene lookup returns CDR1 SGHTA and CDR2 FQGTGA. V lost 5 bases and J lost 8; bases outside the gene matches: 11. The CDR3, as DNA: TGTGCCAGCAGCCCCGGGGGGTCCCGGACGGGGGAGCTGTTTTTT. The encoded protein is CASSPGGSRTGELFF.

This clone is a singleton in its sample. This chain connects TRBV28 to TRBJ1-2; D perhaps matches TRBD1 (5 bases). Germline loops: CDR1 MDHEN, CDR2 SYDVKM. This CDR3 comprises 13 residues. V was shortened by 5 bases and J by 5 bases, with 12 bases between the two germline ends. This CDR3 reads CASSVGGGYGYTF. The CDR3 nucleotides are TGTGCCAGCAGTGTGGGGGGGGGTTATGGCTACACCTTC.

Note on this clone: Additional DNA sequences in this sample encode the identical CDR3. The chain uses TRBV5-1 and TRBJ1-3, with a possible D match to TRBD1 (6 bases). The ends were cut back, 4 bases at V and 0 bases at J, with 8 bases in the middle. The V gene's germline CDR1 is SGHRS and CDR2 YFSETQ. The CDR3 loop spans 14 amino acids. CDR3 loop: CASSTDSSGNTIYF. In DNA form, the CDR3 reads TGCGCCAGCAGCACGGACAGCTCTGGAAACACCATATATTTT.

The chain has TRBV20-1 and TRBJ1-2; TRBD1 might be the D (5 bases). There are 10 residues in the CDR3. The germline V gene has CDR1 DFQATT and CDR2 SNEGSKA (reference sequence). Trimming took 6 bases from V and 14 from J, leaving 16 bases between them. This CDR3 reads CSAIGAGLTF. CDR3 coding DNA: TGCAGTGCCATAGGGGCAGGGTTGACCTTC.

This clone was recorded only once. This chain joins TRBV5-4 and TRBJ2-2, with a tentative D call TRBD1 (6 bases). This CDR3 is 16 amino acids long. V was clipped by 4 bases and J by 3 bases, with 16 bases between them. Germline CDR1 reads SGHNT; CDR2 reads YYREEE (reference sequence). The CDR3 DNA sequence: TGTGCCAGCAGCCCTACAGGGTCGTCGGACACCGGGGAGCTGTTTTTT. This codes for CASSPTGSSDTGELFF.

The chain links TRBV6-1 to TRBJ1-5; 7 bases align to TRBD1. The CDR3 extends over 17 amino acids. CDR1 MNHNS and CDR2 SASEGT come from the germline V gene. Trimming cost V 3 bases and J 2 bases; bases outside gene matches: 10. The CDR3 nucleotides are TGTGCCAGCAGTGAGGACAGGTGGATTCGGGGCAATCAGCCCCAGCATTTT. Translation gives CASSEDRWIRGNQPQHF.

V usage is TRBV7-6 and J usage is TRBJ1-5, with D hard to call. V lost 5 bases and J lost 3, with 17 bases in between. CDR1 and CDR2 (germline): SGHVS, FNYEAQ. The CDR3 consists of 16 residues. This CDR3 is CASSPFGGLINQPQHF. In DNA, the CDR3 is TGTGCCAGCAGCCCCTTTGGAGGACTTATCAATCAGCCCCAGCATTTT.

In its sample, this clone was seen once. The V gene is TRBV29-1, the J gene TRBJ2-2; possible D gene TRBD1, 5 bases. Germline V gives CDR1 SQVTM, CDR2 ANQGSEA. The V and J ends lost 4 bases and 1 base respectively, with 7 bases between them. The CDR3 has 13 residues. DNA of the CDR3: TGCAGCGTTGTCAGGGAGAACACCGGGGAGCTGTTTTTT. Encoded protein: CSVVRENTGELFF.

The chain combines TRBV19 with TRBJ1-1, with a possible D match to TRBD1 (6 bases). Germline lookup yields CDR1 LNHDA and CDR2 SQIVND (reference sequence). This CDR3 is built from 14 residues. V lost 9 bases to trimming and J lost 1 base, with 15 bases between them. CDR3: CASTWAGANTEAFF. The CDR3 region has the DNA TGTGCCAGCACCTGGGCAGGGGCGAACACTGAAGCTTTCTTT.

Written as DNA, the CDR3 is TGTGCCAGCAGGGGGACTAGCGGTTATGATGAGCAGTTCTTC. Its translation: CASRGTSGYDEQFF. The chain uses TRBV6-6 and TRBJ2-1; the match to TRBD2 covers 11 bases. The CDR3 consists of 14 residues. Germline-derived CDR1 and CDR2 are MNHNY and SVGAGI (reference sequence). Trimming removed 6 bases from V and 8 bases from J; junction bases left unmatched: 6.

This clone was detected only a few times. The chain joins TRBV6-5 to TRBJ2-3; 8 bases line up with TRBD1. V was pared by 2 bases and J by 13 bases, with 8 bases of the junction left unmatched. From germline, CDR1 is MNHEY and CDR2 SVGAGI. This CDR3 is built from 13 residues. The CDR3 loop reads CASSYGGTGVKYF. CDR3 sequence (DNA): TGTGCCAGCAGTTACGGCGGGACAGGTGTTAAGTATTTT.

This clone occurred a few times. The chain joins TRBV5-1 to TRBJ2-7; 10 positions match TRBD2. The CDR3 is made up of 15 amino acids. Germline V CDR1 and CDR2: SGHRS, YFSETQ. V shed 4 bases and J 4 bases; nucleotides not matched to a gene: 8. The CDR3 protein is CASSRGTSDSYEQYF. The CDR3 nucleotides are TGCGCCAGCAGCCGAGGGACTAGCGATAGTTACGAGCAGTACTTC.